This entry is about one T cell receptor beta chain. The antigen remains undetermined. With UMIs, 5'RACE template switching was used to make TCR beta cDNA. TCRdb re-called the 5' RACE reads and shows each CDR3 protein once, DNA omitted. This sample contains hundreds of thousands of distinct CDR3 sequences. These data belong to a study of T cells expressing NK-cell markers. Study summary: According to the study, TCR beta repertoires originated from sorted CD3+CD56+NKG2C+, CD3+CD56+NKG2C- and CD3+CD56-NKG2C+ T cells. General study points: NKG2C+ dominant clonotype frequencies in a handful of donors were 1.0-7.0% of CD8+ T cells. The CD3+CD56-NKG2C+ fraction of several donors was also led by these clonotypes.

The CDR3 loop spans 16 amino acids. Germline V CDR1 and CDR2: SGHRS, YFSETQ. Sample: blood T cells: a sorted CD56 or NKG2C T cell subset, CD4+ or CD8+ T cells, or bulk PBMC T cells (not recorded which). The sequence came from a woman aged 18 to 75 in good health. The chain employs TRBV5-1 and TRBJ1-6. The CDR3 here is CASTFTGSSYNSPLHF.